These T cell receptor beta chains were read from a single sample in a study of T cell clones after liver transplantation. The method was immunoSEQ multiplex PCR; TCRdb's version includes in-frame clones alone and lacks a portion of them. Of more than 95,000 clones in the sample, approximately 79% were seen once. The sequences come from CD4+ T cells from blood, collected approximately 45 months after liver transplant. The receptors come from a human patient who received a liver transplant. The graft donor may be the source of some T cells. CDR3s include the opening cysteine and the closing phenylalanine or tryptophan. Each record gives: clone size, D gene, V gene, J gene, CDR3 protein, CDR3 DNA. A D gene is named only where the DNA matches it firmly. Some rows have no size entry. The others give once, few or many, or a class for an expanded clone.

clone_size: -; d_call: TRBD2; v_call: TRBV18; j_call: TRBJ2-7; cdr3_aa: CASSPRSGTSKYEQYF; cdr3_nt: TGTGCCAGCTCACCACGTTCCGGGACTAGCAAATACGAGCAGTACTTC
clone_size: -; d_call: TRBD1; v_call: TRBV28; j_call: TRBJ1-3; cdr3_aa: CASSLPPRQGAGNTIYF; cdr3_nt: TGTGCCAGCAGTTTACCGCCCAGACAGGGGGCTGGAAACACCATATATTTT
clone_size: -; d_call: -; v_call: TRBV30; j_call: TRBJ2-1; cdr3_aa: CACPPIRGGGNEQFF; cdr3_nt: TGTGCCTGCCCCCCAATCCGGGGAGGGGGGAATGAGCAGTTCTTC
clone_size: -; d_call: -; v_call: TRBV19; j_call: TRBJ1-5; cdr3_aa: CASSIWGRGNQPQHF; cdr3_nt: TGTGCCAGTAGTATTTGGGGTAGGGGCAATCAGCCCCAGCATTTT
clone_size: -; d_call: TRBD1; v_call: TRBV9; j_call: TRBJ2-5; cdr3_aa: CASSARQGKETQYF; cdr3_nt: TGTGCCAGCAGCGCTCGACAGGGAAAAGAGACCCAGTACTTC
clone_size: -; d_call: -; v_call: TRBV14; j_call: TRBJ1-4; cdr3_aa: CASSQDLSEKLFF; cdr3_nt: TGTGCCAGCAGCCAAGATTTGAGTGAAAAACTGTTTTTT
clone_size: -; d_call: TRBD1; v_call: TRBV5-8; j_call: TRBJ1-2; cdr3_aa: CASSWGTGNPYGYTF; cdr3_nt: TGTGCCAGCAGCTGGGGGACAGGGAATCCCTATGGCTACACCTTC
clone_size: -; d_call: -; v_call: TRBV6-1; j_call: TRBJ1-2; cdr3_aa: CASSPIPLRGYTF; cdr3_nt: TGTGCCAGCAGCCCTATACCTTTGAGGGGCTACACCTTC
clone_size: -; d_call: -; v_call: TRBV28; j_call: TRBJ1-1; cdr3_aa: CASSSASRTNTEAFF; cdr3_nt: TGTGCCAGCAGTTCGGCTTCCCGAACGAACACTGAAGCTTTCTTT
clone_size: -; d_call: -; v_call: TRBV12-5; j_call: TRBJ2-3; cdr3_aa: CASGLGTRSTDTQYF; cdr3_nt: TGTGCTAGTGGTTTGGGGACAAGGAGCACAGATACGCAGTATTTT
clone_size: -; d_call: TRBD1; v_call: TRBV12-5; j_call: TRBJ1-4; cdr3_aa: CASGLLQGARGHEKLFF; cdr3_nt: TGTGCTAGTGGTTTGCTCCAGGGGGCGCGAGGTCATGAAAAACTGTTTTTT
clone_size: once; d_call: TRBD2; v_call: TRBV10-3; j_call: TRBJ2-2; cdr3_aa: CAISESSASSGGELFF; cdr3_nt: TGTGCCATCAGTGAGTCGTCGGCCTCTAGCGGCGGGGAGCTGTTTTTT
clone_size: -; d_call: TRBD1; v_call: TRBV19; j_call: TRBJ2-5; cdr3_aa: CASSPRTGGTETQYF; cdr3_nt: TGTGCCAGTAGTCCTCGGACAGGGGGCACAGAGACCCAGTACTTC
clone_size: -; d_call: -; v_call: TRBV11-2; j_call: TRBJ2-7; cdr3_aa: CASSRAGSQGHEQYF; cdr3_nt: TGTGCCAGCAGCCGCGCGGGGTCTCAGGGCCACGAGCAGTACTTC
clone_size: -; d_call: TRBD2; v_call: TRBV10-3; j_call: TRBJ2-7; cdr3_aa: CAISKLAGRDYEQYF; cdr3_nt: TGTGCCATCAGCAAACTAGCGGGCCGCGACTACGAGCAGTACTTC
clone_size: once; d_call: -; v_call: TRBV9; j_call: TRBJ1-2; cdr3_aa: CASSVDAGHYGYTF; cdr3_nt: TGTGCCAGCAGCGTAGACGCAGGGCACTATGGCTACACCTTC
clone_size: -; d_call: -; v_call: TRBV9; j_call: TRBJ2-1; cdr3_aa: CASSVAGESSYNEQFF; cdr3_nt: TGTGCCAGCAGCGTAGCCGGGGAGAGCTCCTACAATGAGCAGTTCTTC
clone_size: -; d_call: -; v_call: TRBV15; j_call: TRBJ1-1; cdr3_aa: CATSSHTGRVTEAFF; cdr3_nt: TGTGCCACCAGCAGTCACACAGGGAGGGTCACTGAAGCTTTCTTT